A selection of T cell receptor beta chains follows, all from one sample in a study of beta chain features in type 1 diabetes. Using immunoSEQ multiplex PCR, the repertoire was profiled, and TCRdb retains in-frame clones only, with some absent. The sample holds 250,000 to 350,000 clones; 14% are singletons and the top ten take 6.7%. Sequencing was carried out using central memory CD4+ T cells from blood. These receptors all stem from a man aged 30-40 years in good health. CDR3s include the opening cysteine and the closing phenylalanine or tryptophan. The D gene is left open where the match is weak. The size of a clone is reported for some rows only, either as once, few or many, or as a class for expanded clones.

clone size: -
V gene: TRBV4-3
D gene: TRBD2
J gene: TRBJ2-1
CDR3 protein: CASSQAPSGSRGNEQFF
CDR3 DNA: TGCGCCAGCAGCCAAGCCCCTAGCGGGAGTAGGGGCAATGAGCAGTTCTTC

clone size: -
V gene: TRBV7-8
D gene: TRBD1
J gene: TRBJ2-5
CDR3 protein: CASSPNRGRETQYF
CDR3 DNA: TGTGCCAGCAGCCCCAACAGGGGTCGGGAGACCCAGTACTTC

clone size: -
V gene: TRBV13
D gene: TRBD1
J gene: TRBJ2-2
CDR3 protein: CASRSGTVNTGELFF
CDR3 DNA: TGTGCCAGCAGATCCGGGACAGTAAACACCGGGGAGCTGTTTTTT

clone size: few
V gene: TRBV20-1
D gene: -
J gene: TRBJ2-1
CDR3 protein: CSASLIREQFF
CDR3 DNA: TGCAGTGCTAGTTTAATCCGGGAGCAGTTCTTC

clone size: few
V gene: TRBV5-1
D gene: -
J gene: TRBJ2-5
CDR3 protein: CASRVVPQETQYF
CDR3 DNA: TGCGCCAGCAGGGTGGTCCCTCAAGAGACCCAGTACTTC

clone size: -
V gene: TRBV15
D gene: -
J gene: TRBJ1-1
CDR3 protein: CATSRDLVTEAFF
CDR3 DNA: TGTGCCACCAGCAGAGATCTCGTCACTGAAGCTTTCTTT

clone size: -
V gene: TRBV11-3
D gene: -
J gene: TRBJ1-3
CDR3 protein: CASSLPGIGNTIYF
CDR3 DNA: TGTGCCAGCAGCTTACCAGGGATTGGAAACACCATATATTTT

clone size: -
V gene: TRBV13
D gene: -
J gene: TRBJ2-2
CDR3 protein: CASSLRDKNTGELFF
CDR3 DNA: TGTGCCAGCAGCCTCCGGGACAAGAACACCGGGGAGCTGTTTTTT

clone size: few
V gene: TRBV5-8
D gene: -
J gene: TRBJ2-1
CDR3 protein: CASSLRGMDEQFF
CDR3 DNA: TGTGCCAGCAGCTTGAGAGGGATGGATGAGCAGTTCTTC

clone size: -
V gene: TRBV10-3
D gene: TRBD1
J gene: TRBJ1-5
CDR3 protein: CAISGTGGFSNQPQHF
CDR3 DNA: TGTGCCATCAGTGGGACAGGGGGATTTAGCAATCAGCCCCAGCATTTT

clone size: many
V gene: TRBV19
D gene: TRBD1
J gene: TRBJ2-1
CDR3 protein: CASTLQGVIHEQFF
CDR3 DNA: TGTGCCAGTACCCTCCAGGGGGTTATTCATGAGCAGTTCTTC

clone size: few
V gene: TRBV7-2
D gene: -
J gene: TRBJ2-5
CDR3 protein: CASSLHVETQYF
CDR3 DNA: TGTGCCAGCAGCTTACATGTAGAGACCCAGTACTTC

clone size: few
V gene: TRBV7-4
D gene: -
J gene: TRBJ2-5
CDR3 protein: CARNLETQYF
CDR3 DNA: TGTGCCAGGAACCTCGAGACCCAGTACTTC

clone size: -
V gene: TRBV30
D gene: -
J gene: TRBJ1-5
CDR3 protein: CAWSKPGGNQPQHF
CDR3 DNA: TGTGCCTGGAGTAAGCCTGGAGGCAATCAGCCCCAGCATTTT

clone size: -
V gene: TRBV13
D gene: -
J gene: TRBJ2-1
CDR3 protein: CASTERGRVYDEQFF
CDR3 DNA: TGTGCCAGCACCGAGAGGGGCAGAGTCTACGATGAGCAGTTCTTC

clone size: -
V gene: TRBV9
D gene: TRBD2
J gene: TRBJ2-7
CDR3 protein: CASSRGGLSSGEQYF
CDR3 DNA: TGTGCCAGCAGCCGTGGGGGGTTGTCTAGCGGCGAGCAGTACTTC

clone size: few
V gene: TRBV2
D gene: -
J gene: TRBJ2-5
CDR3 protein: CASSAGSQETQYF
CDR3 DNA: TGTGCCAGCAGTGCAGGAAGCCAAGAGACCCAGTACTTC

clone size: -
V gene: TRBV2
D gene: TRBD1
J gene: TRBJ1-5
CDR3 protein: CASSGQGVQPQHF
CDR3 DNA: TGTGCCAGCAGCGGACAGGGGGTCCAGCCCCAGCATTTT

clone size: many
V gene: TRBV5-4
D gene: TRBD1
J gene: TRBJ1-1
CDR3 protein: CASSSQGVTEAFF
CDR3 DNA: TGTGCCAGCAGCTCACAGGGGGTCACTGAAGCTTTCTTT

clone size: once
V gene: TRBV18
D gene: -
J gene: TRBJ1-4
CDR3 protein: CASSRGANEKLFF
CDR3 DNA: TGTGCCAGCTCACGCGGGGCCAATGAAAAACTGTTTTTT

clone size: -
V gene: TRBV6-5
D gene: -
J gene: TRBJ1-1
CDR3 protein: CASSRGTDQGTEAFF
CDR3 DNA: TGTGCCAGCAGTCGAGGGACGGACCAAGGCACTGAAGCTTTCTTT

clone size: -
V gene: TRBV18
D gene: -
J gene: TRBJ1-3
CDR3 protein: CASSSDAGTGNTIYF
CDR3 DNA: TGTGCCAGCTCGTCCGACGCAGGTACTGGAAACACCATATATTTT

clone size: -
V gene: TRBV14
D gene: TRBD1
J gene: TRBJ2-3
CDR3 protein: CASSPTGWEDTQYF
CDR3 DNA: TGTGCCAGCAGCCCGACAGGGTGGGAAGATACGCAGTATTTT

clone size: -
V gene: TRBV23-1
D gene: -
J gene: TRBJ2-3
CDR3 protein: CASSQSRRDHSALCGDTQYF
CDR3 DNA: TGCGCCAGCAGTCAATCGCGGCGCGACCACAGCGCCCTATGTGGGGATACGCAGTATTTT

clone size: -
V gene: TRBV29-1
D gene: TRBD1
J gene: TRBJ2-3
CDR3 protein: CSVGQGGTDTQYF
CDR3 DNA: TGCAGCGTTGGACAGGGGGGAACAGATACGCAGTATTTT

clone size: few
V gene: TRBV18
D gene: -
J gene: TRBJ2-1
CDR3 protein: CASSQGHNNEQFF
CDR3 DNA: TGTGCCAGCTCACAAGGACACAACAATGAGCAGTTCTTC

clone size: -
V gene: TRBV19
D gene: TRBD2
J gene: TRBJ2-5
CDR3 protein: CASSTRLAGGRETQYF
CDR3 DNA: TGTGCCAGTAGTACCAGACTAGCGGGAGGGCGGGAGACCCAGTACTTC

clone size: -
V gene: TRBV11-2
D gene: -
J gene: TRBJ2-2
CDR3 protein: CASSFAGYTGELFF
CDR3 DNA: TGTGCCAGCAGCTTTGCGGGATACACCGGGGAGCTGTTTTTT

clone size: few
V gene: TRBV7-2
D gene: TRBD1
J gene: TRBJ1-2
CDR3 protein: CASSATGRDGYTF
CDR3 DNA: TGTGCCAGCAGCGCGACAGGGAGGGATGGCTACACCTTC

clone size: few
V gene: TRBV11-2
D gene: TRBD1
J gene: TRBJ1-2
CDR3 protein: CASSRDSNYGYTF
CDR3 DNA: TGTGCCAGCAGCCGGGACAGCAACTATGGCTACACCTTC

clone size: few
V gene: TRBV6-1
D gene: TRBD1
J gene: TRBJ2-2
CDR3 protein: CASSWGDRVAGELFF
CDR3 DNA: TGTGCCAGCAGTTGGGGAGACAGGGTCGCCGGGGAGCTGTTTTTT

clone size: -
V gene: TRBV2
D gene: TRBD2
J gene: TRBJ2-1
CDR3 protein: CASSEALSGRKFF
CDR3 DNA: TGTGCCAGCAGTGAAGCGCTTAGCGGGAGGAAGTTCTTC